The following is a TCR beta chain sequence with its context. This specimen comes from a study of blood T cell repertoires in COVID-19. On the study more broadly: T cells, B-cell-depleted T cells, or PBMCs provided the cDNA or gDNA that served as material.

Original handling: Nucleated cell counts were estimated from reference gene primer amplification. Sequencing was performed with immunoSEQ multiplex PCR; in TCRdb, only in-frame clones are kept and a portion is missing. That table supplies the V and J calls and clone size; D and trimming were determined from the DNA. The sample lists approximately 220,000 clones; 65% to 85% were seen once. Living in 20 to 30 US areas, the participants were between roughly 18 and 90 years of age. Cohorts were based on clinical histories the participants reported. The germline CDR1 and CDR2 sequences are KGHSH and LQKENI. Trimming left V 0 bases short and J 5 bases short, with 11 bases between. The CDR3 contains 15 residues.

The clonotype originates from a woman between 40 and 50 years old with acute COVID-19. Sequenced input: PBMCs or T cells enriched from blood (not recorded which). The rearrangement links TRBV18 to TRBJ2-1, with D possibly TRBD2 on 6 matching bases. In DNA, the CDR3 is TGTGCCAGCTCACCACCCTTTAGCGGAGACAATGAGCAGTTCTTC. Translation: CASSPPFSGDNEQFF. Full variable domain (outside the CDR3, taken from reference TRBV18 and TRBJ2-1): NAGVMQNPRHLVRRRGQEARLRCSPMKGHSHVYWYRQLPEEGLKFMVYLQKENIIDESGMPKERFSAEFPKEGPSILRIQQVVRGDSAAYFCASSPPFSGDNEQFFGPGTRLTVL.